This TCR beta chain is drawn from a study of CD8 T cells in Susac syndrome. The study, taken as a whole, reports: CD4+ T cell repertoires in Susac syndrome lacked clonal expansion.

Under recently defined diagnostic criteria, the patients with Susac syndrome qualified as having definite or probable disease. Negative isolation yielded the CD8+ and CD4+ T cells, while FACS enriched the TEMRA cells. Turning to this clonotype: Its antigen is not known.

Germline lookup yields CDR1 LNHDA and CDR2 SQIVND (reference sequence). The V end lost 5 bases, the J end lost 0 bases, and 11 bases lay between the germline ends. This CDR3 is 15 amino acids long. A quantity of about 0.45 to 1 ug RNA underwent reverse transcription using random hexamers. The method of amplification for TCR beta CDR3 was immunoSEQ multiplex PCR, covering 54 Vbeta and 13 Jbeta. Each CDR3 protein gets one entry after TCRdb re-called the immunoSEQ multiplex PCR reads with MiXCR. The table has about 180,000 distinct CDR3 sequences, roughly 94% seen once. V is TRBV19 and J is TRBJ1-5, with D hard to call. Sequenced material: CD4+ T cells from PBMCs. The sequence was collected from a human donor with Susac syndrome. CDR3 amino acids: CASSPPAYSNQPQHF. CDR3 bases: TGTGCCAGTAGTCCACCCGCATATAGCAATCAGCCCCAGCATTTT. Together with reference TRBV19 and TRBJ1-5, the CDR3 gives the full variable domain: DGGITQSPKYLFRKEGQNVTLSCEQNLNHDAMYWYRQDPGQGLRLIYYSQIVNDFQKGDIAEGYSVSREKKESFPLTVTSAQKNPTAFYLCASSPPAYSNQPQHFGDGTRLSIL.